This T cell receptor beta chain was observed in a study of T cell changes during pregnancy in multiple sclerosis. There are 13 residues in the CDR3. In germline, CDR1 is SGHTA, CDR2 FQGNSA. V dropped 2 bases and J dropped 3 bases, with 5 bases sitting between them. Sequencing was performed with immunoSEQ multiplex PCR; in TCRdb, only in-frame clones are kept and a portion is missing. The sample contains approximately 53,000 clones, around 87% of which appear only once. This TCR derives from a female donor in good health, enrolled as a control in a pregnancy study. Sequenced here: peripheral blood, sampled after pregnancy. This chain joins TRBV7-2 and TRBJ1-5; D not certain. The DNA of the CDR3 is TGTGCCAGCAGCTTAACAGTCAATCAGCCCCAGCATTTT. Translated: CASSLTVNQPQHF.